This T cell receptor (beta chain) was profiled in a study of OX40 agonist ivuxolimab in advanced cancers. Overall study: It was permissible to have had prior anti-PD-1, anti-PD-L1 or anti-CTLA-4 therapy, and around 40% had some. General study points: CD8+ T cells showed, on average, more clonal expansion than CD4+ cells. At 0.1 to 3.0 mg/kg, CD4+ and CD8+ blood T cells expanded clonally by week 6.

For this clone: Its antigen is unknown.

From germline, CDR1 is MNHEY and CDR2 SMNVEV (reference sequence). V lost 10 bases to trimming and J lost 6 bases, with 19 bases between them. CDR3 size: 14 residues. Profiling relied on immunoSEQ multiplex PCR, and the TCRdb table lists in-frame clones only, not all of them. The repertoire holds about 110,000 clones, with about 91% as singletons. Blood was sampled at baseline, cycle 4 day 1, and cycle 7 day 1. This receptor was taken from an adult with an advanced solid tumor such as melanoma, head and neck, liver or kidney cancer. The sequenced sample was CD4+ or CD8+ T cells sorted from blood, obtained in a trial of the OX40 agonist ivuxolimab. This chain connects TRBV27 to TRBJ2-1; tentatively, D is TRBD1 (6 bases). This chain's CDR3 is CATVEAWGLNEQFF. The CDR3 DNA is TGTGCCACCGTCGAAGCCTGGGGGCTCAATGAGCAGTTCTTC.